What follows are 26 T cell receptor beta chains derived from one specimen sequenced in a study of cytomegalovirus exposure and HLA in healthy donors. PCR used 60 Vbeta primers and 13 Jbeta primers. TCRdb's copy holds only in-frame clones and misses some; the assay was immunoSEQ multiplex PCR. The profile shows some 180,000 clones, roughly nine tenths of them singletons. Sequencing was carried out using PBMCs. All receptors derive from a girl less than two years old in good health and CMV-seronegative.

Only a few counts were recorded for this clone. Other DNA sequences within the sample encode an identical CDR3. The J gene is TRBJ1-6, the V gene TRBV5-6; D ambiguous. CDR3 length: 15 amino acids. Germline CDR1 is SGHDT and CDR2 is YYEEEE. V lost 4 bases to trimming and J lost 5 bases, with 13 bases between them. In DNA form, the CDR3 reads TGTGCCAGCAGCCTACCCAGCGGAGATAATTCACCCCTCCACTTT. Encoded protein: CASSLPSGDNSPLHF.

V usage is TRBV2 and J usage is TRBJ1-2; D perhaps matches TRBD1 (5 bases). Trimming took 8 bases from V and 2 from J, leaving 9 bases between them. This CDR3 has 12 residues. Per the germline V gene, CDR1 is SNHLY and CDR2 is FYNNEI. CDR3 sequence reads: CASGEGNYGYTF. The CDR3 DNA reads TGTGCCAGCGGGGAGGGGAACTATGGCTACACCTTC.

This chain links TRBV7-9 with TRBJ2-3; D is possibly TRBD2 (5 bases). The CDR3 sequence is 16 residues long. The germline CDR1 and CDR2 sequences are SEHNR and FQNEAQ (reference sequence). The V end lost 6 bases, the J end lost 2 bases, and 18 bases lay between the germline ends. Here the CDR3 reads CASRPPLSTITDTQYF. The DNA of the CDR3 is TGTGCCAGCAGGCCACCGCTCTCGACTATCACAGATACGCAGTATTTT.

The chain recombines TRBV7-9 with TRBJ2-2, with D maybe TRBD1 (8 bases). With 3 bases removed from V and 5 bases from J, the gap between germline ends came to 19 bases. This CDR3 contains 17 residues. Germline CDR1 is SEHNR and CDR2 is FQNEAQ (reference sequence). Here the CDR3 DNA reads TGTGCCAGCAGCTTCCAAATCGGACAGGGAGGGACCGGGGAGCTGTTTTTT. Its translation: CASSFQIGQGGTGELFF.

This clone appeared once. The chain has TRBV29-1 and TRBJ2-3; tentatively, D is TRBD1 (5 bases). There are 14 residues in the CDR3. Germline CDR1 reads SQVTM; CDR2 reads ANQGSEA. V was cut by 4 bases and J by 2 bases, with 13 bases left in between. CDR3 bases: TGCAGCGTTGTAAGGGGTGCCTTCACAGATACGCAGTATTTT. It specifies CSVVRGAFTDTQYF.

The J gene is TRBJ1-2, the V gene TRBV7-9, with 8 bases matching TRBD1. CDR3 size: 14 residues. The trim removed 4 bases at V and 6 bases at J, leaving 7 bases unmatched. CDR1 is SEHNR, CDR2 FQNEAQ, per germline (reference sequence). CDR3 amino acids: CASSYETGDNGYTF. CDR3 DNA sequence: TGTGCCAGCAGCTATGAGACAGGGGATAATGGCTACACCTTC.

The chain links TRBV4-3 to TRBJ2-1, with a weak D call TRBD1 (6 bases). The CDR3 has 15 amino acids. Germline-derived CDR1 and CDR2 are LGHNA and YSLEER. Trimming pared 1 base from V and 4 bases from J, leaving 11 bases between. CDR3 loop: CASSQVRDKYNEQFF. Here the CDR3 DNA reads TGCGCCAGCAGCCAAGTCAGGGACAAGTACAATGAGCAGTTCTTC.

The chain has TRBV4-3 and TRBJ2-5; 10 positions agree with TRBD2. J was trimmed by 2 bases and V by 0 bases; bases with no gene match: 3. The length of the CDR3 is 16 residues. Germline V gene sequence: CDR1 LGHNA, CDR2 YSLEER. The CDR3 loop is CASSQDLAGEQETQYF. The CDR3 DNA follows: TGCGCCAGCAGCCAAGACCTAGCGGGAGAACAAGAGACCCAGTACTTC.

The CDR3 DNA is TGTGCCAGCAAAAAGACAGGGGAGACCCAGTACTTC. The encoded protein is CASKKTGETQYF. This chain joins TRBV2 and TRBJ2-5; 7 bases match TRBD1. CDR1 is SNHLY, CDR2 FYNNEI, per germline. The J segment lost 5 bases and the V segment lost 7 bases, leaving 4 bases of the junction unmatched. The CDR3 loop spans 12 amino acids.

The genes are TRBV18 and TRBJ2-5; 8 nucleotides line up with TRBD2. The CDR3 is made up of 17 amino acids. The trim removed 1 base at V and 1 base at J, leaving 8 bases unmatched. Germline assignment: CDR1 KGHSH and CDR2 LQKENI. CDR3 sequence: CASSPRGAGVLQETQYF. CDR3 sequence (DNA): TGTGCCAGCTCACCACGCGGAGCGGGAGTACTCCAAGAGACCCAGTACTTC. Full variable domain (missing parts from reference TRBV18 and TRBJ2-5): NAGVMQNPRHLVRRRGQEARLRCSPMKGHSHVYWYRQLPEEGLKFMVYLQKENIIDESGMPKERFSAEFPKEGPSILRIQQVVRGDSAAYFCASSPRGAGVLQETQYFGPGTRLLVL.

This chain connects TRBV7-2 to TRBJ2-7, with 12 bases lining up with TRBD2. Per germline, CDR1 SGHTA and CDR2 FQGNSA. The V gene end was trimmed by 2 bases and the J gene end by 5 bases; junction bases not matched to a gene: 4. The CDR3 runs 15 residues. The CDR3 protein is CASSLWTSGVNEQYF. The CDR3 DNA follows: TGTGCCAGCAGCTTATGGACTAGCGGGGTGAACGAGCAGTACTTC.

CDR3 DNA: TGTGCCAGCAGTTTCATGGGACTAGCGAGTACAGATACGCAGTATTTT. Protein product: CASSFMGLASTDTQYF. This rearrangement joins TRBV2 to TRBJ2-3; 10 nucleotides match TRBD2. Germline-derived CDR1 and CDR2 are SNHLY and FYNNEI. The ends lost 5 bases at V and 3 bases at J; junction bases unmatched: 8. The length of the CDR3 is 16 residues.

This clone has only one observation. The rearrangement joins TRBV9 to TRBJ1-2; 7 bases match TRBD1. In germline, CDR1 is SGDLS, CDR2 YYNGEE. Trimming at V came to 4 bases and at J to 2 bases, leaving 5 bases not matched to a gene. CDR3 length: 14 residues. CDR3 amino acids: CASSLGTDNYGYTF. In nucleotides, the CDR3 is TGTGCCAGCAGCCTAGGGACAGACAACTATGGCTACACCTTC.

The genes are TRBV5-6 and TRBJ1-2; D is perhaps TRBD1 (6 bases). Trimming removed 2 bases from V and 7 bases from J, with 12 bases in between. Germline CDR1 is SGHDT and CDR2 is YYEEEE. CDR3 length: 13 amino acids. This chain's CDR3 is CASSFDSRGGYTF. The CDR3 region has the DNA TGTGCCAGCAGCTTTGACAGCAGGGGTGGCTACACCTTC.

This sequence joins TRBV25-1 and TRBJ2-5; 9 nucleotides agree with TRBD1. The J call may be in error: the DNA end matches TRBJ2-7 better. The CDR3 runs 14 residues. Germline V gives CDR1 MGHDK, CDR2 SYGVNS. DNA of the CDR3: TGTGCCAGCAGTGCGGGACAGGGTCGGTACGAGCAGTACTTC. It translates to CASSAGQGRYEQYF.

J is TRBJ2-5 and V is TRBV19; D is perhaps TRBD2 (6 bases). The germline V gene encodes CDR1 LNHDA and CDR2 SQIVND (reference sequence). The CDR3 runs to 16 residues. V dropped 4 bases and J dropped 5 bases, with 20 bases sitting between them. The CDR3: CASSTASAGGMETQYF. The CDR3 bases are TGTGCCAGTAGTACGGCGTCAGCGGGTGGCATGGAGACCCAGTACTTC.

V gene TRBV10-3 combines with J gene TRBJ1-3; no firm D call. The CDR3 has 11 residues. Trimming took 7 bases from V and 5 from J, leaving 6 bases between them. CDR1 is ENHRY and CDR2 is SYGVKD in the germline V gene. In nucleotides, the CDR3 is TGTGCCATCATGGGCAGAAACACCATATATTTT. Translated: CAIMGRNTIYF.

This chain links TRBV2 with TRBJ2-1; TRBD2 matches 7 bases. The CDR3 contains 16 residues. Germline trimming cut 7 bases from V and 3 bases from J; bases unmatched to any gene: 12. Germline V gene sequence: CDR1 SNHLY, CDR2 FYNNEI. CDR3 DNA: TGTGCCAGCATAGCGACCGCGGGACTAAACTACAATGAGCAGTTCTTC. It codes for CASIATAGLNYNEQFF. Using reference TRBV2 and TRBJ2-1 for the parts outside the CDR3, the full variable domain is EPEVTQTPSHQVTQMGQEVILRCVPISNHLYFYWYRQILGQKVEFLVSFYNNEISEKSEIFDDQFSVERPDGSNFTLKIRSTKLEDSAMYFCASIATAGLNYNEQFFGPGTRLTVL.

The chain links TRBV30 to TRBJ2-1; TRBD1 agrees at 8 bases. Germline V lookup: CDR1 GTSNPN, CDR2 SVGIG (reference sequence). The CDR3 is 14 amino acids. In DNA form, the CDR3 reads TGTGCTGCGGACGGGACAGGATCCTACAATGAGCAGTTCTTC. This sequence encodes CAADGTGSYNEQFF. Together with reference TRBV30 and TRBJ2-1, the CDR3 gives the full variable domain: SQTIHQWPATLVQPVGSPLSLECTVEGTSNPNLYWYRQAAGRGLQLLFYSVGIGQISSEVPQNLSASRPQDRQFILSSKKLLLSDSGFYLCAADGTGSYNEQFFGPGTRLTVL.

The chain joins TRBV11-2 to TRBJ2-1, with TRBD1 matching over 7 bases. The germline V gene has CDR1 SGHAT and CDR2 FQNNGV. J was trimmed by 4 bases and V by 5 bases; bases with no gene match: 14. CDR3 length: 17 residues. This CDR3 reads CASSRPRDRDGYNEQFF. DNA of the CDR3: TGTGCCAGCAGCCGACCCAGAGACAGGGATGGGTACAATGAGCAGTTCTTC.

This clone occurred once. The rearrangement uses TRBV29-1 and TRBJ2-1; TRBD1 agrees at 9 bases. V lost 6 bases to trimming and J lost 5 bases; unmatched junction nucleotides: 11. The CDR3 has 15 residues. The germline V gene has CDR1 SQVTM and CDR2 ANQGSEA. In DNA form, the CDR3 reads TGCAGCGTCGCCTTCTCCGGGACAGGGAACAATGAGCAGTTCTTC. It is translated as CSVAFSGTGNNEQFF.

The rearrangement uses TRBV30 and TRBJ2-5, with D perhaps matching TRBD1 (5 bases). Germline V gives CDR1 GTSNPN, CDR2 SVGIG (reference sequence). V lost 2 bases to trimming and J lost 4 bases, with 11 bases between them. The CDR3 loop spans 13 amino acids. CDR3 sequence reads: CAWSSGYGETQYF. CDR3 in DNA: TGTGCCTGGAGTTCAGGGTACGGAGAGACCCAGTACTTC.

For this clone: Relative to the germline gene, one junction end is altered; a read error may explain this. The chain has TRBV7-7 and TRBJ1-2; 8 bases are a match to TRBD1. The V gene's germline CDR1 is SSHAT and CDR2 FNYEAQ (reference sequence). The CDR3 runs to 13 residues. CDR3 sequence: CASSSTGGRGYTF. CDR3 DNA sequence: TGTGCTAGCAGCTCTACAGGGGGGAGAGGCTACACCTTC.

This clone has a handful of counts. The chain carries TRBV19 and TRBJ1-5, with D perhaps TRBD1 (6 bases). The CDR3 length is 14 residues. Germline CDR1 reads LNHDA; CDR2 reads SQIVND (reference sequence). With 5 bases removed from V and 6 bases from J, the gap between germline ends came to 14 bases. DNA for the CDR3: TGTGCCAGTAGTTTCCCGGGGGGCGGTCAGCCCCAGCATTTT. This translates into CASSFPGGGQPQHF.

This sequence joins TRBV5-1 and TRBJ2-7; TRBD2 agrees at 8 bases. CDR3 length: 15 residues. Germline V gene sequence: CDR1 SGHRS, CDR2 YFSETQ. J lost 4 bases, V lost 0 bases, and 6 bases had no gene match. CDR3 sequence (DNA): TGCGCCAGCAGCTTGGACGGGGGGGGAGGGTACGAGCAGTACTTC. This gives the protein CASSLDGGGGYEQYF.

This chain uses TRBV19 with TRBJ1-6, with TRBD1 matching over 9 bases. Per germline, CDR1 LNHDA and CDR2 SQIVND (reference sequence). This CDR3 has 15 amino acids. With 3 bases clipped from V and 9 bases from J, the junction kept 6 bases outside the gene matches. CDR3 nucleotides: TGTGCCAGTAGTATCCCGGGACAGGGTTCTTCACCCCTCCACTTT. Translation: CASSIPGQGSSPLHF.